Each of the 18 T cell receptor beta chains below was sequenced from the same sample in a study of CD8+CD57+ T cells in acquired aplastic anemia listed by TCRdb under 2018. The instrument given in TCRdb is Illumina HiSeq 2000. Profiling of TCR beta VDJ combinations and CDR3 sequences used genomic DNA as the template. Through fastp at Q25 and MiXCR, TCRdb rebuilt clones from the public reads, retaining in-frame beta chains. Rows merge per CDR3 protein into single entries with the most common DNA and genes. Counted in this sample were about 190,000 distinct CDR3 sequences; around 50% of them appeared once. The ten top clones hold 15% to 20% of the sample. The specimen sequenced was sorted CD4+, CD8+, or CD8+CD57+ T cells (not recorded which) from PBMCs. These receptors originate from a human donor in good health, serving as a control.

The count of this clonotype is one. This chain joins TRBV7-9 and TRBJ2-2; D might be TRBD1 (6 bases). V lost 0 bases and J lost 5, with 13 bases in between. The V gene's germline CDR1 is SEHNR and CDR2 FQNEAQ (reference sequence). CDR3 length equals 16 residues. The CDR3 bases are TGTGCCAGCAGCTTAGCAATGCTGCAGGGGACCGGGGAGCTGTTTTTT. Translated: CASSLAMLQGTGELFF.

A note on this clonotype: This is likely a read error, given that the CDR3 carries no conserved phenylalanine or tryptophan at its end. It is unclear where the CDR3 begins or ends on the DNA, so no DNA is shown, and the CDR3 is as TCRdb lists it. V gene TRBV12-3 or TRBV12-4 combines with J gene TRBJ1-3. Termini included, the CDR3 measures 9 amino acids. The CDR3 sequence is CASSFIRRT.

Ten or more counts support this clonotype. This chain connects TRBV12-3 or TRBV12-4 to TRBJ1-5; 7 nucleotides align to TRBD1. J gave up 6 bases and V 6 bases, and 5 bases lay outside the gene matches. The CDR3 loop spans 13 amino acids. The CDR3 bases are TGTGCCAGCAGCGACAGGGTTAGTCAGCCCCAGCATTTT. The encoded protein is CASSDRVSQPQHF.

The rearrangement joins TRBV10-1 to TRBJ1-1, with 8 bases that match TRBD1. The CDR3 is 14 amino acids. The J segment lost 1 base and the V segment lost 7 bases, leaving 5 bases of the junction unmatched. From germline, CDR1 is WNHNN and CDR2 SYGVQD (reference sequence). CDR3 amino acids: CASKEGTGNTEAFF. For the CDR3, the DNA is TGCGCCAGCAAAGAGGGGACAGGGAACACTGAAGCTTTCTTT.

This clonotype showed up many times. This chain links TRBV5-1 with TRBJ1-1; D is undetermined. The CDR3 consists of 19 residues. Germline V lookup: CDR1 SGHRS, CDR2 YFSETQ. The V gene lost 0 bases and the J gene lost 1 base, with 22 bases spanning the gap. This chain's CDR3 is CASSLASLYTLDKNTEAFF. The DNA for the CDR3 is TGCGCCAGCAGCTTGGCCTCGCTTTATACCTTGGATAAGAACACTGAAGCTTTCTTT.

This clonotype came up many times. This CDR3 is CASSPGGIAGELFF. CDR3 bases: TGCGCCAGCAGCCCAGGGGGTATTGCCGGGGAGCTGTTTTTT. The chain links TRBV4-3 to TRBJ2-2, with TRBD1 identical over 7 bases. CDR1 is LGHNA, CDR2 YSLEER, per germline. Losses at the gene ends were 4 bases for V and 6 bases for J; bases not matched to a gene: 5. The CDR3 runs to 14 residues.

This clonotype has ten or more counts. This CDR3 is CASITPRGRGLSTQPQHF. CDR3 DNA: TGTGCCAGCATCACACCCAGGGGGCGCGGGTTAAGTACTCAGCCCCAGCATTTT. The chain carries TRBV6-5 and TRBJ1-5, with 8 bases fitting TRBD1. Germline lookup yields CDR1 MNHEY and CDR2 SVGAGI. J lost 6 bases, V lost 7 bases, and 20 bases had no gene match. The CDR3 contains 18 residues.

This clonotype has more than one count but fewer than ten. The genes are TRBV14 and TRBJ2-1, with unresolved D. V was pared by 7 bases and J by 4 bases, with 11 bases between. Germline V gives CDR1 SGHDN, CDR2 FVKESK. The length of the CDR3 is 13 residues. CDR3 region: CASNQADYNEQFF. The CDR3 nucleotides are TGTGCCAGCAACCAGGCAGATTACAATGAGCAGTTCTTC.

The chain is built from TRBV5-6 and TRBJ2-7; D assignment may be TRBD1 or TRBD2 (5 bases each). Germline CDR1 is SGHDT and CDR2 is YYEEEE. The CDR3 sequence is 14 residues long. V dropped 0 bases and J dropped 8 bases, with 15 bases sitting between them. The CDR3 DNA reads TGTGCCAGCAGCTTGGCCGGCAGGGACGGGAAGCAGTACTTC. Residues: CASSLAGRDGKQYF.

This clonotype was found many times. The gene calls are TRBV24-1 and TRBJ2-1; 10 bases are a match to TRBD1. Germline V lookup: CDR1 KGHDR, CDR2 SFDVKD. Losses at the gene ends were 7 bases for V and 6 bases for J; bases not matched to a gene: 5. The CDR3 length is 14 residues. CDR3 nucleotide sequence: TGTGCCACCAGGGGGACAGGGGAGGGCAATGAGCAGTTCTTC. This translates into CATRGTGEGNEQFF.

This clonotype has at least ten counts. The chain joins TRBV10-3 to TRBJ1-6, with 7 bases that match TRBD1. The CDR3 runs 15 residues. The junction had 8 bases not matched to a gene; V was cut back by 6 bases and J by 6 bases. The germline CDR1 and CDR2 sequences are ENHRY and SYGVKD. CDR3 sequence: CAISERRDSNSPLHF. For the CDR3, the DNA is TGTGCCATCAGCGAAAGACGGGACAGTAATTCACCCCTCCACTTT.

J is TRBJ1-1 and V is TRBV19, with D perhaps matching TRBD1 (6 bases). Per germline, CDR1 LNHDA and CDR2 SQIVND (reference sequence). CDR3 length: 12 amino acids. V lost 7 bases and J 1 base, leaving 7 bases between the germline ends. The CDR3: CASKDRNTEAFF. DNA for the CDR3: TGTGCCAGTAAGGACAGGAACACTGAAGCTTTCTTT.

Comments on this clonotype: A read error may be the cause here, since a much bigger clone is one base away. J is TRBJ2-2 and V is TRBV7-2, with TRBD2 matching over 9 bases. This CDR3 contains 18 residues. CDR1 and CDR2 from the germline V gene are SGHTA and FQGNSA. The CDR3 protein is CASSLGASGTSNTGELLF. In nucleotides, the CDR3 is TGTGCCAGCAGCTTAGGGGCTAGCGGGACTTCGAACACCGGGGAGCTGCTTTTT. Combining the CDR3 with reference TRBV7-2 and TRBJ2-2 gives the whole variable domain GAGVSQSPSNKVTEKGKDVELRCDPISGHTALYWYRQSLGQGLEFLIYFQGNSAPDKSGLPSDRFSAERTGGSVSTLTIQRTQQEDSAVYLCASSLGASGTSNTGELLFGEGSRLTVL.

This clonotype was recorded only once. Here the CDR3 DNA reads TGCAGTGCTAGAGATTCAGGGACTGTGGATGGCTACACCTTC. Translation: CSARDSGTVDGYTF. V usage is TRBV20-1 and J usage is TRBJ1-2; the D gene is possibly TRBD1 (5 bases). The CDR3 has 14 amino acids. Deletions cut 0 bases from V and 6 bases from J, with 14 bases between. The germline V gene has CDR1 DFQATT and CDR2 SNEGSKA (reference sequence).

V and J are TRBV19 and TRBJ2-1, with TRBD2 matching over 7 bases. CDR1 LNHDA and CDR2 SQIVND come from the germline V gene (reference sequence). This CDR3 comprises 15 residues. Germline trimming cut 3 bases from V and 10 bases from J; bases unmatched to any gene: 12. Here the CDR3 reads CASSIRAGDFGEQFF. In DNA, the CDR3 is TGTGCCAGTAGTATTAGGGCGGGGGACTTCGGGGAGCAGTTCTTC.

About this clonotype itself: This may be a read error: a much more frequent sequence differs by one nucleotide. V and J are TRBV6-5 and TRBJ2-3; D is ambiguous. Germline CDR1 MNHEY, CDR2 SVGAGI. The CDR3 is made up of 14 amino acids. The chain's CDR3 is CTSRSGLHTDTQYF. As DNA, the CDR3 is TGTACCAGCAGATCCGGGCTACACACAGATACGCAGTATTTT.

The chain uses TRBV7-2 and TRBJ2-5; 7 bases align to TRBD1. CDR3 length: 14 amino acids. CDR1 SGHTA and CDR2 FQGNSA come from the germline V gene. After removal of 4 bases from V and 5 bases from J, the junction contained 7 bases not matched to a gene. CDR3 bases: TGTGCCAGCAGCTCCAACAGGGGCCGGGAGACCCAGTACTTC. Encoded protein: CASSSNRGRETQYF.

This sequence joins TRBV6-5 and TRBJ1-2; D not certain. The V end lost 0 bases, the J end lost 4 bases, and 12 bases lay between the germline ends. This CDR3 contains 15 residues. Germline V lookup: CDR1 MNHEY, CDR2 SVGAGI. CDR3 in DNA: TGTGCCAGCAGTTACTCAACGAGAAAGGGCTATGGCTACACCTTC. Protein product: CASSYSTRKGYGYTF.